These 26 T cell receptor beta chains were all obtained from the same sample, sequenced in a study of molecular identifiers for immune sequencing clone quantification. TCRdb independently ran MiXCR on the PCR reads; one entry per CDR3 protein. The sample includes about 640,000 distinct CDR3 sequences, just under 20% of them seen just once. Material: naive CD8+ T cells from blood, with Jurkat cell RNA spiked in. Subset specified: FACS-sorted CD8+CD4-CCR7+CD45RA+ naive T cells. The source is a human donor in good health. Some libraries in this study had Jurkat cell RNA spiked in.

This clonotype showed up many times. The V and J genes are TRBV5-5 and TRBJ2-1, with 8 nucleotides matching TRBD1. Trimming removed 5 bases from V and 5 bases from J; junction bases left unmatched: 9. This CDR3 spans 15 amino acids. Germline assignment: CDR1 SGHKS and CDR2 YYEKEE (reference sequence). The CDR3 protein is CASSSPGQANNEQFF. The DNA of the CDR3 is TGTGCCAGCAGTTCACCGGGACAGGCGAACAATGAGCAGTTCTTC. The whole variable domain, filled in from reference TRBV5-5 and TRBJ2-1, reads DAGVTQSPTHLIKTRGQQVTLRCSPISGHKSVSWYQQVLGQGPQFIFQYYEKEERGRGNFPDRFSARQFPNYSSELNVNALLLGDSALYLCASSSPGQANNEQFFGPGTRLTVL.

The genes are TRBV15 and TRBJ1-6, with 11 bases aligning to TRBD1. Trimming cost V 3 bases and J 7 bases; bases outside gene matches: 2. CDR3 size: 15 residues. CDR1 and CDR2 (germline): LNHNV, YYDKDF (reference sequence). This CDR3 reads CATSRDRGRNSPLHF. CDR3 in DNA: TGTGCCACCAGCAGGGACAGGGGGCGGAATTCACCCCTCCACTTT.

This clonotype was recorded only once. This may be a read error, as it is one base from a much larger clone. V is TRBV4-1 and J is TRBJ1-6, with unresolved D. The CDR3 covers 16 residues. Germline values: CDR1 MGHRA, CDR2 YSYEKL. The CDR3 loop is CASRPTESSYNSPPHF. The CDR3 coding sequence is TGCGCCAGCAGACCTACAGAGAGCTCCTATAATTCACCCCCCCACTTT.

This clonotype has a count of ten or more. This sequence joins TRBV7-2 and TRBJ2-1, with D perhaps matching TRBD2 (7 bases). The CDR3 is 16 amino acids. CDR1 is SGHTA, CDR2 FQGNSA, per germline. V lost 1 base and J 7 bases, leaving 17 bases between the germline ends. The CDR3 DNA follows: TGTGCCAGCAGCTTAGAAGACGGGGGGCTTCTGAATGAGCAGTTCTTC. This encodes CASSLEDGGLLNEQFF. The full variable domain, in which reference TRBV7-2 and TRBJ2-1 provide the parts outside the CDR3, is GAGVSQSPSNKVTEKGKDVELRCDPISGHTALYWYRQSLGQGLEFLIYFQGNSAPDKSGLPSDRFSAERTGGSVSTLTIQRTQQEDSAVYLCASSLEDGGLLNEQFFGPGTRLTVL.

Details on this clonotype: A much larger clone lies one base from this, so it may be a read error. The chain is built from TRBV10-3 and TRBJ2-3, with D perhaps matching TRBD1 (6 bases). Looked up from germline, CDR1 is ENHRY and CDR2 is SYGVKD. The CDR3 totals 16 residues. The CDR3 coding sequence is TGTGCCGTCAGAGACCCAGGGGACGGGACCACAGATACGCAGTATTTT. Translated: CAVRDPGDGTTDTQYF.

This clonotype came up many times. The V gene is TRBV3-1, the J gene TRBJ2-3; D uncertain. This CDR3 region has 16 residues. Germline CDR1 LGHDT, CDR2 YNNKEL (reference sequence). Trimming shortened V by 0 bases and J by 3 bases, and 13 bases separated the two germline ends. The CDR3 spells CASSQDEWSHTDTQYF. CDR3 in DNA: TGTGCCAGCAGCCAAGATGAATGGAGTCATACAGATACGCAGTATTTT.

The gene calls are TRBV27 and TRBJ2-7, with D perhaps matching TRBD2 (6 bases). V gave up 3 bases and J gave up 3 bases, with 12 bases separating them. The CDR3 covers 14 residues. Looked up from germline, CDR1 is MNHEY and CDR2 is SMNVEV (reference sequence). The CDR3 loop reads CASSFSGLYYEQYF. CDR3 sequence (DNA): TGTGCCAGCAGTTTTTCGGGACTCTACTACGAGCAGTACTTC.

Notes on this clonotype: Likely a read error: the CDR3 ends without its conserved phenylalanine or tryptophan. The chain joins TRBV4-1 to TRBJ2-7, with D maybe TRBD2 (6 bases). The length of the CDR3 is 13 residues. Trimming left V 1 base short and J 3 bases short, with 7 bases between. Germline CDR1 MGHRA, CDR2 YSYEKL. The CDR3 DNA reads TGCGCCAGCAGCCAAGTGACTAGCTACGAGCAGTACTTA. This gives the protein CASSQVTSYEQYL.

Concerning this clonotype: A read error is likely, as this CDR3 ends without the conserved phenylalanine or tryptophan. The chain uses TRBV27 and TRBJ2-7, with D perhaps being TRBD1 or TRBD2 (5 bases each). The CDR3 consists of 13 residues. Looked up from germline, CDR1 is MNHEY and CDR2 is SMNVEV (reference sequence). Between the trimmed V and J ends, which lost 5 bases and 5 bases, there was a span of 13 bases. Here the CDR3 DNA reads TGTGCCAGCAGTGGTGTAGAGGGGAACGAGCAGTACTCC. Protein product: CASSGVEGNEQYS.

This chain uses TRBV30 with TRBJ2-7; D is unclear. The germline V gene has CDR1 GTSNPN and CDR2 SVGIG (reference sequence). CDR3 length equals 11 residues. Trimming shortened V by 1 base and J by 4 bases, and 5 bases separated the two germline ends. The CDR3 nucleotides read TGTGCCTGGAGTGACGTGTACGAGCAGTACTTC. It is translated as CAWSDVYEQYF.

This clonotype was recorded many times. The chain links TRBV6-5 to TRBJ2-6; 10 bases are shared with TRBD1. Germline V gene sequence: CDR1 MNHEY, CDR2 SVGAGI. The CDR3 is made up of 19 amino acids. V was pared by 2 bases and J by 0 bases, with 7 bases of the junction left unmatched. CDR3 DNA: TGTGCCAGCAGTTACGGGTCGACAGGGGGCCTCTCTGGGGCCAACGTCCTGACTTTC. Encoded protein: CASSYGSTGGLSGANVLTF.

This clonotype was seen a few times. The CDR3 reads CASSESLAFITDTQYF. CDR3 in DNA: TGTGCCAGCAGTGAAAGCTTAGCATTTATCACAGATACGCAGTATTTT. This sequence joins TRBV2 and TRBJ2-3; D is unclear. The ends were cut back, 2 bases at V and 2 bases at J, with 14 bases in the middle. This CDR3 has 16 amino acids. CDR1 and CDR2 from the germline V gene are SNHLY and FYNNEI.

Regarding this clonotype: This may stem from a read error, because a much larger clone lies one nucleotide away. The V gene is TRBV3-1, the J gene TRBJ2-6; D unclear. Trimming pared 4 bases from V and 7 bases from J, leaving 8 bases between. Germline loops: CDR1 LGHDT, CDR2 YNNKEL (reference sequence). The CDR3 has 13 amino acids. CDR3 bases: TGTGCCAGCAGCCCCCCTGTAGCCAACGTCCTGACTTTC. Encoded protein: CASSPPVANVLTF.

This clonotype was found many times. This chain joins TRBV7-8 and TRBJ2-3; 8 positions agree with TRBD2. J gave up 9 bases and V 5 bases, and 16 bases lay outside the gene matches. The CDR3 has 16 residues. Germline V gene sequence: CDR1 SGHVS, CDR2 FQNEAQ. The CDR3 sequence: CASSSAGGASDGTQYF. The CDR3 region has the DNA TGTGCCAGCAGCAGTGCGGGGGGCGCTTCCGATGGGACGCAGTATTTT.

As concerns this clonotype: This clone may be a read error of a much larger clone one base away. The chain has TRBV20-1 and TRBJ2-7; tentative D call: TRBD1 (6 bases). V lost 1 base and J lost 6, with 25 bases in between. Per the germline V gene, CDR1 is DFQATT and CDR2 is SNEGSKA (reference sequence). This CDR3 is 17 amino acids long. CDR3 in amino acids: CSARGVGGGYRPPEQYF. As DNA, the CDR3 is TGCAGTGCTAGAGGAGTAGGTGGGGGCTACCGGCCCCCCGAGCAGTACTTC.

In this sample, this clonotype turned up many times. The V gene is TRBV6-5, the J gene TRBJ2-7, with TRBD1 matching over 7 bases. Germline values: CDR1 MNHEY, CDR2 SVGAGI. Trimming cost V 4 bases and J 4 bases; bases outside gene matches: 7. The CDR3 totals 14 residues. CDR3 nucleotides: TGTGCCAGCAGTTCCTCGGACAGGCGGTACGAGCAGTACTTC. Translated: CASSSSDRRYEQYF.

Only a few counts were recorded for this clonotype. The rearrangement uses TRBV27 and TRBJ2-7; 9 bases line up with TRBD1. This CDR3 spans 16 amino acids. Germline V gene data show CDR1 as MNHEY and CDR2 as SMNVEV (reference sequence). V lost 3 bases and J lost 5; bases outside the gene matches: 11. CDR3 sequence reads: CASSFSLTGGVDEQYF. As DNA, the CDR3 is TGTGCCAGCAGTTTCTCACTGACAGGGGGAGTGGACGAGCAGTACTTC.

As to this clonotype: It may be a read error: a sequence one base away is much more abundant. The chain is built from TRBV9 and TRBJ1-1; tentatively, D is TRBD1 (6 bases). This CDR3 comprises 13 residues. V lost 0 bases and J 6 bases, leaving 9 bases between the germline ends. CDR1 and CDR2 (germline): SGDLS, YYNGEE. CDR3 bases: TGTGCCAGCAGCGTAGGGGGGACACCTGAAGCTTTCTTT. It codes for CASSVGGTPEAFF.

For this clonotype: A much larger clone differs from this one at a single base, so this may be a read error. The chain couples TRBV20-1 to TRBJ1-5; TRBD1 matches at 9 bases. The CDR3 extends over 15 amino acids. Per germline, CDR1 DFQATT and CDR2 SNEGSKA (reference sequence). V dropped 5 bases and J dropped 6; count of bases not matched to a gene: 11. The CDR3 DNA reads TGCAGTGCTGCTGGACAGGGGAGAGAGGGTCAGCCCCAGCATTTT. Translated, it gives CSAAGQGREGQPQHF.

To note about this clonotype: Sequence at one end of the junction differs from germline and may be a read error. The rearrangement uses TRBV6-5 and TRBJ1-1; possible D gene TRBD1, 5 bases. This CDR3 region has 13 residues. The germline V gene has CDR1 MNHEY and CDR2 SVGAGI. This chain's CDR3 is CASSYSTGTEAFF. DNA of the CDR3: TGTGCCAGCAGTTACTCCACAGGCACTGAAGCCTTCTTT.

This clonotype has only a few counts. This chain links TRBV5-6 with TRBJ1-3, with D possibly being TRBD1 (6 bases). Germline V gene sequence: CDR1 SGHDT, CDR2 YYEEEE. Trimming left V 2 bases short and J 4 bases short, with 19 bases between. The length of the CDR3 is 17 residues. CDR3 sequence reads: CASSFGDTGSSGNTIYF. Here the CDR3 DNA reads TGTGCCAGCAGCTTTGGGGACACAGGGTCATCGGGAAACACCATATATTTT.

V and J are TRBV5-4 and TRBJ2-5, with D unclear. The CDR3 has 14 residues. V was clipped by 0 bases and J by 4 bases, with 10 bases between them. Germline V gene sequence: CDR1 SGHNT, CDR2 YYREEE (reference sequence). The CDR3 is CASSLVGFSETQYF. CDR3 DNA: TGTGCCAGCAGCTTGGTGGGATTCTCAGAGACCCAGTACTTC.

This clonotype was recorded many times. The CDR3 coding sequence is TGTGCCAGCAGTTACGGGACCCATCAGCCCCAGCATTTT. Its protein is CASSYGTHQPQHF. This chain uses TRBV6-5 with TRBJ1-5; D is perhaps TRBD1 (5 bases). Looked up from germline, CDR1 is MNHEY and CDR2 is SVGAGI. The CDR3 sequence is 13 residues long. V shed 2 bases and J shed 5 bases, with 7 bases lying between them.

The CDR3 DNA sequence: TGTGCCAGCAGCTCTACAACCGGGCCTGGCACCGGGGAGCTGTTTTTT. This codes for CASSSTTGPGTGELFF. The chain recombines TRBV27 with TRBJ2-2, with D uncertain. The CDR3 runs 16 residues. Deletions cut 6 bases from V and 4 bases from J, with 18 bases between. The germline V gene has CDR1 MNHEY and CDR2 SMNVEV (reference sequence).

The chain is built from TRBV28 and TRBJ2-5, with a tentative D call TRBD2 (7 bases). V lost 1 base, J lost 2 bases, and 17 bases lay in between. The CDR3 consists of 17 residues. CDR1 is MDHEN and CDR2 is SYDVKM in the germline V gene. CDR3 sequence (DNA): TGTGCCAGCAGTTTATTGGGGGAGGGGGTAAGACAAGAGACCCAGTACTTC. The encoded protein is CASSLLGEGVRQETQYF.

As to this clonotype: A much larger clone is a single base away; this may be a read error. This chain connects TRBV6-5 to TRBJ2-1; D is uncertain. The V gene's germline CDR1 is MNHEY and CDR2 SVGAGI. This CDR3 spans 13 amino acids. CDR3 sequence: CTSSYSSVSEQFF. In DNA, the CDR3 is TGTACCAGCAGTTACTCGAGTGTCAGTGAGCAGTTCTTC.